This T cell receptor beta chain is drawn from a study of T cells after yellow fever vaccination. Regarding the study as a whole: On re-exposure, the response was weaker but peaked faster, at day 5 versus 15. Most primary-vaccination clones recurred post-booster (roughly 96% CD4, around 86% CD8).

Remarks on this clonotype: What it binds is unknown.

This CDR3 comprises 11 residues. V was clipped by 6 bases and J by 4 bases, with 5 bases between them. The germline V gene encodes CDR1 LNHDA and CDR2 SQIVND (reference sequence). 5'RACE template switching produced TCR cDNA carrying a universal primer site and UMIs. Via MiXCR, TCRdb re-called the 5' RACE reads, giving one row per CDR3 protein. Here the sample spans about 340,000 distinct CDR3 sequences, 9.5% to 15% being singletons. The J gene is TRBJ2-3, the V gene TRBV19; D remains unclear. The TCR originated in a man between 18 and 29 years old who received the YFV17D yellow fever vaccine. This specimen consisted of CD4+ T cells sorted from PBMCs, obtained 15 days after the yellow fever booster vaccination. CDR3: CASRTADTQYF. CDR3 DNA: TGTGCCAGTAGGACCGCAGATACGCAGTATTTT.